The entry below describes one T cell receptor (beta chain). This sample was included in a study of blood T cell repertoires in COVID-19. Study-wide background: Specimens from acute and convalescent COVID-19 originated in the United States, Italy and Spain. T cells, B-cell-depleted T cells, or PBMCs provided the cDNA or gDNA that served as material.

The CDR3 spans 14 residues. CDR1 and CDR2 from the germline V gene are SGHTA and FQGNSA. V lost 5 bases to trimming and J lost 11 bases; unmatched junction nucleotides: 7. Under the authors' procedure: Counts of nucleated cells, estimated from reference gene primer amplification, were obtained. Data came from immunoSEQ multiplex PCR; TCRdb stores just in-frame clones and leaves some out. V, J and clone size were drawn from that table, and D and trimming were deduced from the DNA. In the table there are about 75,000 clones, roughly 90% of which are singletons. The TCR was taken from a human donor in a cohort sampled during active COVID-19. The V call is TRBV7-2, the J call TRBJ1-6, with 9 positions matching TRBD1. The sample taken for sequencing was peripheral blood. The CDR3 spells CASSPRDRAAPLHF. In DNA form, the CDR3 reads TGTGCCAGCAGCCCCCGGGACAGGGCGGCACCCCTCCACTTT.